The clone carrying this TCR beta chain is a singleton in its sample. Its antigen is as yet unknown. The data stem from a study of shared clonotypes between healthy human individuals. Positive CCR7 selection of CD45RO-negative cells yielded the naive CD8 cells, and terminally differentiated effector memory CD45RA+ cells were excluded. This CDR3 has 15 amino acids. The V and J ends lost 2 bases and 3 bases, in that order; junction bases with no gene match: 6. Germline V gene sequence: CDR1 MNHEY, CDR2 SMNVEV (reference sequence). Points from the study as a whole: Donors were few, which limited the genetic and exposure-history diversity represented.

TCRdb keeps only in-frame clones here, not all; method: immunoSEQ multiplex PCR. Of about 580,000 clones in the sample, 95% to 98% were seen once. The sequence derives from a man aged 30 to 39 in good health. V and J are TRBV27 and TRBJ2-7; TRBD2 aligns across 8 bases. The specimen was naive CD8+ T cells sorted from blood. CDR3 residues: CASSLQAGAVYEQYF. CDR3 bases: TGTGCCAGCAGTTTACAAGCGGGAGCTGTCTACGAGCAGTACTTC.